These 14 T cell receptor beta chains were sequenced from one sample in a study of human T cells and chemical hapten exposure. The sample's time point: pre-sensitization, week 0. Specified treatment: therapeutic diphenylcyclopropenone sensitization with weekly scalp DPC. One entry per CDR3 protein, called by TCRdb with MiXCR from the RACE reads. This sample has roughly 100,000 distinct CDR3 sequences; 9.5% to 15% occur once, and the top ten carry 1.6%. The sample in question was whole blood, obtained in connection with sensitization to the hapten diphenylcyclopropenone (DPC). These receptors originate from a woman aged 45-65 years with alopecia areata. Some clones in this sample may be carry-over from other donors' samples.

This clonotype appeared a few times. This rearrangement joins TRBV5-1 to TRBJ2-3; 16 bases are a match to TRBD2. Germline-derived CDR1 and CDR2 are SGHRS and YFSETQ. J gave up 2 bases and V 2 bases, and 5 bases lay outside the gene matches. This CDR3 is built from 18 residues. CDR3 in DNA: TGCGCCAGCAGCTTCCCCGGGACTAGCGGGGGGGTCACAGATACGCAGTATTTT. It encodes CASSFPGTSGGVTDTQYF.

This clonotype was counted at least ten times. The chain couples TRBV6-5 to TRBJ2-1; 8 nucleotides match TRBD1. CDR1 is MNHEY and CDR2 is SVGAGI in the germline V gene. The CDR3 covers 19 residues. V lost 2 bases, J lost 1 base, and 13 bases stayed unmatched. CDR3 sequence: CASSYEPVEQGGSYNEQFF. CDR3 bases: TGTGCCAGCAGTTACGAACCCGTAGAACAGGGGGGTTCCTACAATGAGCAGTTCTTC.

The rearrangement uses TRBV3-1 and TRBJ1-6; a possible D gene is TRBD1 (6 bases). From germline, CDR1 is LGHDT and CDR2 YNNKEL (reference sequence). V lost 1 base and J 7 bases, leaving 11 bases between the germline ends. The CDR3 is 15 residues long. CDR3 nucleotide sequence: TGTGCCAGCAGCCAAGGTGACAGGAGAAATTCACCCCTCCACTTT. It encodes CASSQGDRRNSPLHF.

This clonotype was detected ten times or more. The V call is TRBV9, the J call TRBJ1-2, with D perhaps matching TRBD1 (5 bases). This CDR3 has 12 amino acids. The ends were cut back, 3 bases at V and 7 bases at J, with 10 bases in the middle. The germline gives CDR1 SGDLS, CDR2 YYNGEE. CDR3 bases: TGTGCCAGCAGCGCTGACGGGGGTGGCTACACCTTC. Amino acids: CASSADGGGYTF.

The rearrangement uses TRBV7-9 and TRBJ1-6, with D unclear. V was pared by 8 bases and J by 8 bases, with 13 bases between. Germline V gene lookup returns CDR1 SEHNR and CDR2 FQNEAQ (reference sequence). The CDR3 is 13 amino acids. This CDR3 reads CASSTRRDSPLHF. The CDR3 DNA reads TGTGCCAGCTCAACTCGGAGGGATTCACCCCTCCACTTT.

CDR3 sequence: CASSLFHETGGEKLFF. The CDR3 DNA follows: TGTGCCAGCTCACTTTTTCACGAGACAGGGGGAGAAAAACTGTTTTTT. V gene TRBV18 combines with J gene TRBJ1-4, with 9 bases identical to TRBD1. The CDR3 runs 16 residues. V was pared by 4 bases and J by 8 bases, with 11 bases of the junction left unmatched. Germline-derived CDR1 and CDR2 are KGHSH and LQKENI. Full variable domain (remainder filled in from reference TRBV18 and TRBJ1-4): NAGVMQNPRHLVRRRGQEARLRCSPMKGHSHVYWYRQLPEEGLKFMVYLQKENIIDESGMPKERFSAEFPKEGPSILRIQQVVRGDSAAYFCASSLFHETGGEKLFFGSGTQLSVL.

The rearrangement joins TRBV2 to TRBJ2-2; perhaps TRBD1 as D (6 bases). The CDR3 is 13 residues long. Germline V gene lookup returns CDR1 SNHLY and CDR2 FYNNEI. Trimming cost V 4 bases and J 6 bases, with 9 bases left between them. The CDR3 coding sequence is TGTGCCAGCAGTGCAGGGGACGCCGGGGAGCTGTTTTTT. Its protein is CASSAGDAGELFF.

The V call is TRBV6-6, the J call TRBJ1-2; TRBD1 might be the D (5 bases). V was trimmed by 2 bases and J by 8 bases, leaving 18 bases between them. This CDR3 contains 15 residues. Germline CDR1 is MNHNY and CDR2 is SVGAGI (reference sequence). The DNA of the CDR3 is TGTGCCAGCAGTTACACGGACATCACGACACGGGGCTACACCTTC. Translation: CASSYTDITTRGYTF.

The V and J genes are TRBV20-1 and TRBJ2-1, with D perhaps TRBD1 (6 bases). Between the trimmed V and J ends, which lost 6 bases and 6 bases, there was a span of 21 bases. This CDR3 comprises 15 residues. Germline loops: CDR1 DFQATT, CDR2 SNEGSKA (reference sequence). The CDR3 spells CSANPGHGWANEQFF. CDR3 bases: TGCAGTGCAAATCCGGGACACGGTTGGGCCAATGAGCAGTTCTTC.

Note on this clonotype: Relative to the germline gene, one junction end is altered; a read error may explain this. The chain uses TRBV29-1 and TRBJ1-1, with 9 bases matching TRBD1. The CDR3 consists of 12 residues. CDR1 SQVTM and CDR2 ANQGSEA come from the germline V gene. The CDR3 DNA sequence: TGCAGCTCCGCCCCGGGACAGGGTGAATCTTTCTTT. Its protein is CSSAPGQGESFF. Full variable domain (missing parts from reference TRBV29-1 and TRBJ1-1): SAVISQKPSRDICQRGTSLTIQCQVDSQVTMMFWYRQQPGQSLTLIATANQGSEATYESGFVIDKFPISRPNLTFSTLTVSNMSPEDSSIYLCSSAPGQGESFFGQGTRLTVV.

This clonotype has just a few counts. The genes are TRBV5-4 and TRBJ2-2; the D is unclear. The V gene's germline CDR1 is SGHNT and CDR2 YYREEE (reference sequence). The V end lost 3 bases, the J end lost 6 bases, and 6 bases lay between the germline ends. The CDR3 length is 12 residues. The CDR3 DNA sequence: TGTGCCAGCAGCTCCAATTCCGGGGAGCTGTTTTTT. Its protein is CASSSNSGELFF.

This clonotype has a handful of counts. CDR3 in DNA: TGTGCCAGCTCACCACCGAGTGGAGGGGCCAACGTCCTGACTTTC. This sequence encodes CASSPPSGGANVLTF. The gene calls are TRBV18 and TRBJ2-6; D not certain. The CDR3 runs 15 residues. The V and J ends lost 0 bases and 4 bases respectively, with 7 bases between them. Per germline, CDR1 KGHSH and CDR2 LQKENI.

The CDR3: CASSFRGDEKLFF. The CDR3 coding sequence is TGTGCCAGCAGCTTCAGGGGAGATGAAAAACTGTTTTTT. J is TRBJ1-4 and V is TRBV7-9; D is possibly TRBD1 (6 bases). V was clipped by 3 bases and J by 6 bases, with 8 bases between them. Germline-derived CDR1 and CDR2 are SEHNR and FQNEAQ (reference sequence). This CDR3 region has 13 residues.

The chain employs TRBV5-6 and TRBJ1-1; D gene ambiguous. V was pared by 1 base and J by 4 bases, with 14 bases between. Germline V CDR1 and CDR2: SGHDT, YYEEEE. The CDR3 has 15 amino acids. Here the CDR3 reads CASSLQRADGTEAFF. The CDR3 bases are TGTGCCAGCAGCTTGCAGAGGGCGGACGGCACTGAAGCTTTCTTT. Together with reference TRBV5-6 and TRBJ1-1, the CDR3 gives the full variable domain: DAGVTQSPTHLIKTRGQQVTLRCSPKSGHDTVSWYQQALGQGPQFIFQYYEEEERQRGNFPDRFSGHQFPNYSSELNVNALLLGDSALYLCASSLQRADGTEAFFGQGTRLTVV.